This T cell receptor (beta chain) was obtained from a study of CD8+ T cells in alopecia areata. The CDR3 length is 15 residues. Germline lookup yields CDR1 SQVTM and CDR2 ANQGSEA. V trimming: 4 bases; J trimming: 5 bases; junction bases outside the gene matches: 11. Remarks on this clone: The antigen is undetermined.

RNA, once extracted, was reverse transcribed into cDNA for use as the sequencing template. Measured with immunoSEQ multiplex PCR; TCRdb has only the in-frame clones, and not every one. The sample includes 200,000 or so clones, 45% to 70% of them seen just once. Broader study findings: Especially in alopecia totalis/universalis, lesional scalp showed greater clonality than normal scalp did.

The genes are TRBV29-1 and TRBJ2-1; TRBD2 aligns across 7 bases. The origin of this receptor is a human donor in good health. The source material was CD8+ T cells sorted from blood. CDR3 sequence reads: CSVALGLRGDNEQFF. Here the CDR3 DNA reads TGCAGCGTTGCCCTGGGCCTACGGGGGGACAATGAGCAGTTCTTC.